This record looks at one TCR beta chain sequence and its context. The data belong to a study of blood T cell repertoires in COVID-19. Study context: T cells, B-cell-depleted T cells, or PBMCs supplied cDNA or gDNA.

Germline V gene data show CDR1 as MNHEY and CDR2 as SVGEGT. With 2 bases removed from V and 4 bases from J, the gap between germline ends came to 11 bases. The CDR3 covers 14 residues. Original handling: Amplification from reference gene primers served as the basis for estimated nucleated cell counts. Assay: immunoSEQ multiplex PCR; the TCRdb copy retains only in-frame clones and omits some. For V, J and clone size, that table is used; D and trimming come from the DNA. Of about 300,000 clones listed, 75% to 95% were seen once; the top ten hold about 1.1%. Study members were between about 18 and 95 years old and lived in approximately 25 US regions.

The specimen sequenced was PBMCs or T cells enriched from blood (not recorded which). This sequence was found in a woman younger than 45 who had recovered from COVID-19. The chain is built from TRBV6-2 or TRBV6-3 and TRBJ1-1; D remains ambiguous. The chain's CDR3 is CASSYGGLGTEAFF. The CDR3, as DNA: TGTGCCAGCAGTTACGGCGGGTTGGGCACTGAAGCTTTCTTT.